The present T cell receptor beta chain was sequenced within a study of blood T cell repertoires in COVID-19. Overall study context: Collection of acute and convalescent COVID-19 samples took place in the United States, Italy and Spain. The analysed material was cDNA or gDNA that came from T cells, B-cell-depleted T cells, or PBMCs.

In the source study's methods: Amplification of reference gene primers provided the estimated nucleated cell counts. Clones were read by immunoSEQ multiplex PCR, and TCRdb kept only the in-frame ones, dropping some. V, J and clone size reflect that table, while D and trimming were determined from the DNA. Here the sample spans about 40,000 clones, roughly 77% being singletons. The trim removed 4 bases at V and 5 bases at J, leaving 5 bases unmatched. In germline, CDR1 is LGHDT, CDR2 YNNKEL (reference sequence). There are 16 residues in the CDR3. This clone occurred once. The V and J genes are TRBV3-1 (or the pseudogene TRBV3-2) and TRBJ2-3; 14 nucleotides line up with TRBD2. The TCR comes from an elderly man with acute or convalescent COVID-19. The sequenced material came from peripheral blood. CDR3 coding DNA: TGTGCCAGCAGCCGACTAGCGGGAGGGCCTTTAGATACGCAGTATTTT. Protein sequence: CASSRLAGGPLDTQYF.